This T cell receptor (beta chain) derives from a study of blood T cell repertoires in COVID-19 (dated by TCRdb to about 2020). The study in broad terms: Samples covering the acute and convalescent phases of COVID-19 were provided by collaborators in the United States, Italy and Spain. The material from the prospective study consisted of cDNA or gDNA derived from T cells, B-cell-depleted T cells, or PBMCs. Subjects who had been exposed to COVID-19, were actively infected with it, or had recovered from it provided the deeply sampled blood TCRbeta repertoires that made up the dataset. The repertoires were made available in a free public database intended to serve as a resource for research on the immune response to SARS-CoV-2. Samples were obtained from the ongoing ImmuneRACE study (first 160 participants) and from 950 to 1,500 subjects provided by 6 global collaborators. A de-identified subject ID, COVID-19 status, age in years and sex were almost always included in the sample metadata. Where HLA class I and class II types were available, the types were taken from metadata supplied by the sample provider, not from assay-based typing. What the study reported, not specific to this receptor: Clinical and demographic metadata were provided uncurated, with the amount varying by source and participant.

TCRbeta CDR3 regions were amplified from genomic DNA using the immunoSEQ Assay, a bias-controlled multiplex PCR. From the authors' description of their analysis: Nucleated cell counts per sample were estimated from amplification of reference gene primers within the assay. Sequence reads were collapsed and filtered to measure the absolute abundance of every unique TCRbeta CDR3 rearrangement. For each sample, productive Simpson clonality was calculated as the square root of Simpson's diversity index across productive rearrangements. The table comes from immuneACCESS by way of TCRdb, which keeps in-frame sequences with V and J called. Part of the clones is missing from these tables; in studies checked, under half for an unresolved V gene and the rest for unknown reasons. For V, J and clone size, that table is used; D and trimming come from the DNA. The sample has 25,000 to 30,000 clones on record, 82% of them singletons. About 1.8% of the sample is in the top ten clones.

A note on this clone: Which antigen it targets is not known. Nothing much larger sits one base from this clone, and base qualities are not available.

The collaborating institutions used their own protocols to collect whole blood in K2EDTA tubes. For TCRbeta analysis, collaborators shipped samples as frozen whole blood, isolated PBMCs, or DNA extracted from either of those sample types. The TCR originated in a man at least 80 years old with active or convalescent COVID-19. Sequencing used peripheral blood.

The sequenced DNA: TGTGCCATCAGGAACGGGACAGGCGGGTTCGGGGAGCTGTTTTTT. The resulting protein is CAIRNGTGGFGELFF. The sequence joins TRBV10-3 to TRBJ2-2; the central 8 bases match TRBD1. For CDR1 and CDR2, the germline V gene lists ENHRY and SYGVKD. From cysteine to phenylalanine, the CDR3 is 15 amino acids long. Here the CDR3 DNA is all that survives: 45 bases in frame from base 1. V trim: 6 bases; J trim: 7 bases; unmatched bases: 10.